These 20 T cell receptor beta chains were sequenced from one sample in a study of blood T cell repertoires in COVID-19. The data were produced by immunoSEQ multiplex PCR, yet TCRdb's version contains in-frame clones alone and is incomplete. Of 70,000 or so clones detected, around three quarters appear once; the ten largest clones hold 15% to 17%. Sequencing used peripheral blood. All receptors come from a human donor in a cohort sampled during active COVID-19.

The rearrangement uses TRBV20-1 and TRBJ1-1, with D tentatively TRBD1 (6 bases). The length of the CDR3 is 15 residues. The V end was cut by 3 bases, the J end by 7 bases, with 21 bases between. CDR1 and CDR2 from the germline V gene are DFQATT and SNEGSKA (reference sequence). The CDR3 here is CSASSGDTGIIEAFF. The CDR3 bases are TGCAGTGCTAGTTCCGGGGACACGGGTATCATTGAAGCTTTCTTT.

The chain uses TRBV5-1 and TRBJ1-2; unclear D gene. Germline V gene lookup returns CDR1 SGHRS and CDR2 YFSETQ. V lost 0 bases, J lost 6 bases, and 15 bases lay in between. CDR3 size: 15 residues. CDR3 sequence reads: CASSLVGAEPHGYTF. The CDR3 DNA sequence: TGCGCCAGCAGCTTGGTAGGAGCCGAGCCGCATGGCTACACCTTC. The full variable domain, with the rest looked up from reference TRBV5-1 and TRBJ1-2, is KAGVTQTPRYLIKTRGQQVTLSCSPISGHRSVSWYQQTPGQGLQFLFEYFSETQRNKGNFPGRFSGRQFSNSRSEMNVSTLELGDSALYLCASSLVGAEPHGYTFGSGTRLTVV.

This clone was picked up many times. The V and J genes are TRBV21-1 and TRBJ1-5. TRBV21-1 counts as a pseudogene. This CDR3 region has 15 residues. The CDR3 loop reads CASSVRPESNQPQHF. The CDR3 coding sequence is TGTGCCAGCAGCGTAAGACCGGAGAGCAATCAGCCCCAGCATTTT.

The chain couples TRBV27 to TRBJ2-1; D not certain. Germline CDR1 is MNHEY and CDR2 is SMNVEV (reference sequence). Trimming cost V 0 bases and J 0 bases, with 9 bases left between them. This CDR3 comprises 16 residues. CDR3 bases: TGTGCCAGCAGTTTATCGCGGCTACCCTCCTACAATGAGCAGTTCTTC. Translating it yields CASSLSRLPSYNEQFF.

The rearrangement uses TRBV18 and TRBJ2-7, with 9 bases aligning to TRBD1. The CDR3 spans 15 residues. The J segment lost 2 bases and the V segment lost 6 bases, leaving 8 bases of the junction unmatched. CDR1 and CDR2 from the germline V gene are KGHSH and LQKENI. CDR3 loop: CASSTGGGGPYEQYF. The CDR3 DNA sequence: TGTGCCAGCTCGACAGGGGGAGGGGGCCCCTACGAGCAGTACTTC. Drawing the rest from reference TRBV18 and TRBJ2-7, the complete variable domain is NAGVMQNPRHLVRRRGQEARLRCSPMKGHSHVYWYRQLPEEGLKFMVYLQKENIIDESGMPKERFSAEFPKEGPSILRIQQVVRGDSAAYFCASSTGGGGPYEQYFGPGTRLTVT.

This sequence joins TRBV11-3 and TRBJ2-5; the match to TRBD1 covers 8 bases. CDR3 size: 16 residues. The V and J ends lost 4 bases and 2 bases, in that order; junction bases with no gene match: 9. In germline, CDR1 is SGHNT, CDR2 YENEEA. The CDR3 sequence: CASSSRTGTIQETQYF. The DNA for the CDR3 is TGTGCCAGCAGCTCTAGGACAGGGACAATTCAAGAGACCCAGTACTTC.

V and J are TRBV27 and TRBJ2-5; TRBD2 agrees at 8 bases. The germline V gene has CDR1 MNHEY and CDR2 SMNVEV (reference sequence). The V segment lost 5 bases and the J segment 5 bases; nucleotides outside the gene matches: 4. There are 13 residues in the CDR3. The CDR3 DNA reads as TGTGCCAGCAGTAAGCGGGAGCGCGAGACCCAGTACTTC. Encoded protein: CASSKRERETQYF.

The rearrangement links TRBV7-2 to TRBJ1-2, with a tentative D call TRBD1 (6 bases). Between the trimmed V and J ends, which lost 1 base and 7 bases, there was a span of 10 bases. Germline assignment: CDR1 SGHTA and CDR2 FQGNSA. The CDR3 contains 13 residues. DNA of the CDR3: TGTGCCAGCAGCTTAGAGGGGGTATTTGGCTACACCTTC. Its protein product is CASSLEGVFGYTF.

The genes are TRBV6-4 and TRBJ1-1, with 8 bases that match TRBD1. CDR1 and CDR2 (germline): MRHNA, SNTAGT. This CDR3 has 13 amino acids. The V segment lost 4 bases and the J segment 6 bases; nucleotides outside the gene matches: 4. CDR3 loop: CASSATGGAEAFF. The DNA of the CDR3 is TGTGCCAGCAGTGCCACAGGGGGGGCTGAAGCTTTCTTT.

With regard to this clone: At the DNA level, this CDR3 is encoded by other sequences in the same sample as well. Written as DNA, the CDR3 is TGTGCCAGCAGCTTGGGACAGGGCAACTATGGCTACACCTTC. As protein: CASSLGQGNYGYTF. The genes are TRBV7-2 and TRBJ1-2; 9 bases line up with TRBD1. Unmatched junction bases numbered 1, after V lost 3 bases and J lost 2 bases. In germline, CDR1 is SGHTA, CDR2 FQGNSA. The CDR3 covers 14 residues.

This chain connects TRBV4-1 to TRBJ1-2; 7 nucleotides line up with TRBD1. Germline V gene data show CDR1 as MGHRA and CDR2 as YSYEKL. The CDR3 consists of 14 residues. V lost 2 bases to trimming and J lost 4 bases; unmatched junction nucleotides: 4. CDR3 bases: TGCGCCAGCAGCCAAAACAGGGGAGTCTATGGCTACACCTTC. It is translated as CASSQNRGVYGYTF.

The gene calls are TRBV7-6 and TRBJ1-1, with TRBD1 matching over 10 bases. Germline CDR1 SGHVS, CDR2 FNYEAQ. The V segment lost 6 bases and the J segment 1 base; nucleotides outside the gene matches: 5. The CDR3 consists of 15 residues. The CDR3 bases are TGTGCCAGCAGGAACCGACAGGGGGCGAACACTGAAGCTTTCTTT. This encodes CASRNRQGANTEAFF.

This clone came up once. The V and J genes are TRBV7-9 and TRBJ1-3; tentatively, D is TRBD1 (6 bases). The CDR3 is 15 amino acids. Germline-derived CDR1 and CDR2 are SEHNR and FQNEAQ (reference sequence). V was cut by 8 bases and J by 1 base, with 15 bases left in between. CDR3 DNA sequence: TGTGCCAGCCAACCACCAACAGGGTCTGGAAACACCATATATTTT. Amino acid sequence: CASQPPTGSGNTIYF. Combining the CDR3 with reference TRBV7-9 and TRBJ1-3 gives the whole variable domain DTGVSQNPRHKITKRGQNVTFRCDPISEHNRLYWYRQTLGQGPEFLTYFQNEAQLEKSRLLSDRFSAERPKGSFSTLEIQRTEQGDSAMYLCASQPPTGSGNTIYFGEGSWLTVV.

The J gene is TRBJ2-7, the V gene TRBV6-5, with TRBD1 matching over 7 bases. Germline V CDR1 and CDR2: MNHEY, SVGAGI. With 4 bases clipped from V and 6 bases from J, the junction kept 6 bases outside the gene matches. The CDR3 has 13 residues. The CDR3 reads CASSLQGNGEQYF. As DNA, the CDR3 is TGTGCCAGCAGTTTACAGGGGAACGGCGAGCAGTACTTC.

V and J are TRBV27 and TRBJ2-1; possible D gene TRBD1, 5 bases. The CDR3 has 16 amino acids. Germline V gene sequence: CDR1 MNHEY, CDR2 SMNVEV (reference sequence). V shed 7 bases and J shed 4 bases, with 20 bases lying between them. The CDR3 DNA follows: TGTGCCAGCACCCATTCGGCAGGGCGATCGTACAATGAGCAGTTCTTC. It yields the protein CASTHSAGRSYNEQFF.

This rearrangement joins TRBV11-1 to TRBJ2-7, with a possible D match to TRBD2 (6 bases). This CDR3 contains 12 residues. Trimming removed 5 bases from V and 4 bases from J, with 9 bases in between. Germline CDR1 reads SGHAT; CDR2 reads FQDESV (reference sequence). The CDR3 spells CASSVGGYEQYF. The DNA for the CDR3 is TGTGCCAGCAGCGTGGGAGGATACGAGCAGTACTTC.

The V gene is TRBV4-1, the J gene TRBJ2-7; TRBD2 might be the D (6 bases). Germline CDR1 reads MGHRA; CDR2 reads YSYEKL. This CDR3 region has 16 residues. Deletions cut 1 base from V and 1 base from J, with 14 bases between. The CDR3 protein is CASSQARPAGSYEQYF. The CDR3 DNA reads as TGCGCCAGCAGCCAAGCTCGTCCAGCGGGTTCCTACGAGCAGTACTTC.

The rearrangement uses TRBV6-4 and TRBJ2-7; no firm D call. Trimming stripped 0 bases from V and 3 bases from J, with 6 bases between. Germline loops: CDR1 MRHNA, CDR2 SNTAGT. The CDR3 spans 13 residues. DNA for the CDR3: TGTGCCAGCAGTGACTCTACTCACTACGAGCAGTACTTC. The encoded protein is CASSDSTHYEQYF.

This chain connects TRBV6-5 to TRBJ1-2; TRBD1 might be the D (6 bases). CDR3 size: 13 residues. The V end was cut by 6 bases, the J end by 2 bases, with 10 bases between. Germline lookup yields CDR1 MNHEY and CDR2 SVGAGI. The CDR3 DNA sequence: TGTGCCAGCAGGATTGGGGGCAACTATGGCTACACCTTC. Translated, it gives CASRIGGNYGYTF.

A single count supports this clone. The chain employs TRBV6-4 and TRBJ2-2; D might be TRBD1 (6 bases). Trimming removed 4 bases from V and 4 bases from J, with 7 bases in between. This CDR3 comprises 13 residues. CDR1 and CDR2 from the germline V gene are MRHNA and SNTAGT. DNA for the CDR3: TGTGCCAGCAGTGCACAGGGCACCGGGGAGCTGTTTTTT. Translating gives CASSAQGTGELFF.